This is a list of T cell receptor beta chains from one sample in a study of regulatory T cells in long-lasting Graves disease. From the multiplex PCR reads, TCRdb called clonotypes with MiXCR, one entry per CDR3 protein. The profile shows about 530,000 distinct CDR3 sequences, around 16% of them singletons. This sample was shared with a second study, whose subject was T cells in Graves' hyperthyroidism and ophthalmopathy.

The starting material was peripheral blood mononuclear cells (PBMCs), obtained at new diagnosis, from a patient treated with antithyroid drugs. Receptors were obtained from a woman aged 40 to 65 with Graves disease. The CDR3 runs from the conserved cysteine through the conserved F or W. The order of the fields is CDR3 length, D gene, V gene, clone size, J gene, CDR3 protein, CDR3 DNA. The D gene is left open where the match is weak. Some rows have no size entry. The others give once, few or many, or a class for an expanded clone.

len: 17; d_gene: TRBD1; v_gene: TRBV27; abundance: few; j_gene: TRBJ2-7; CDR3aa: CASAGTGGDRRYYEQYF; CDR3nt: TGTGCCAGCGCCGGGACAGGGGGTGATCGTCGATACTACGAGCAGTACTTC
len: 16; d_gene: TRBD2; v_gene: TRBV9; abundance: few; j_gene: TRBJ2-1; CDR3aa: CASSSPSGGGYNEQFF; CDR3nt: TGTGCCAGCAGCAGCCCTAGCGGGGGGGGGTACAATGAGCAGTTCTTC
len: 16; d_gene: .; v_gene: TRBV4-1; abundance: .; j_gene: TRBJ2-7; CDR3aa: CASSQDSVPQGYEQYF; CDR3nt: TGCGCCAGCAGCCAAGATTCAGTACCACAAGGCTACGAGCAGTACTTC
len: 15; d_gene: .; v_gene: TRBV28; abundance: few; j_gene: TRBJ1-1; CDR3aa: CVSSFLRGTNTEAFF; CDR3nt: TGTGTCAGCAGTTTTTTAAGGGGAACGAACACTGAAGCTTTCTTT
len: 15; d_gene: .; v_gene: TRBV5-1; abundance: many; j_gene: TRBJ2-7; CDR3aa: CASSLEPGGTYEQYF; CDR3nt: TGCGCCAGCAGCTTGGAACCAGGGGGGACCTACGAGCAGTACTTC
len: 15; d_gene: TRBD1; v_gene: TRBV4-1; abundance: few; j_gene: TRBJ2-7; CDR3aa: CASSQVFDRDYEQYF; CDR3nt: TGCGCCAGCAGCCAAGTATTCGACAGGGACTACGAGCAGTACTTC
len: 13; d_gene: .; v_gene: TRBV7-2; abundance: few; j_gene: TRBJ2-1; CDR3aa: CASSSDSLGEQFF; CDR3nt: TGTGCCAGCAGCTCGGACAGTTTGGGAGAGCAGTTCTTC
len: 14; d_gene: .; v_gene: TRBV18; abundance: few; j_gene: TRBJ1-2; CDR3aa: CASSPTLVGAGYTF; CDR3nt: TGTGCCAGCTCACCAACCCTTGTAGGGGCTGGCTACACCTTC
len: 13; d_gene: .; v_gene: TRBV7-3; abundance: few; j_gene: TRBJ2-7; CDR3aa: CASSPSRPYEQYF; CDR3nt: TGTGCCAGCAGCCCTTCCCGCCCCTACGAGCAGTACTTC
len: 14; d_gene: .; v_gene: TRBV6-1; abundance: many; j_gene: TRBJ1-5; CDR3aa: CASSLDGGDQPQHF; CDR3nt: TGTGCCAGCAGCCTCGATGGAGGGGATCAGCCCCAGCATTTT
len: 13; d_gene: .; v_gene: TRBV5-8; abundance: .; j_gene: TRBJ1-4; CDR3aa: CASSYGRDEKLFF; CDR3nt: TGTGCCAGCAGCTATGGACGGGATGAAAAACTGTTTTTT
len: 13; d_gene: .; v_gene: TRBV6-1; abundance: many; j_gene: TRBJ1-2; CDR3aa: CASSRTGFYGYTF; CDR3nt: TGTGCCAGCTCCAGAACAGGGTTCTATGGCTACACCTTC
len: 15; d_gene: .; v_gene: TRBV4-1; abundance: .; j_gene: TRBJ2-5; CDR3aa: CASSQPGLQQETQYF; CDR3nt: TGCGCCAGCAGCCAACCGGGACTTCAACAAGAGACCCAGTACTTC
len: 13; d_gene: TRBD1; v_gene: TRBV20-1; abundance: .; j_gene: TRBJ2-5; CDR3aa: CSARRTGLETQYF; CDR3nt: TGCAGTGCTAGGAGGACAGGGTTGGAGACCCAGTACTTC
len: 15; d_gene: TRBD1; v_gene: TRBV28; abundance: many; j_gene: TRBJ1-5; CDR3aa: CASSLLGQGKQPQHF; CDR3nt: TGTGCCAGCAGTTTACTGGGACAGGGAAAGCAGCCCCAGCATTTT
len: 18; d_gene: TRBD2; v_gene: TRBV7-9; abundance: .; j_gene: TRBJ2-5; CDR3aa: CASSLGRLSGGHQETQYF; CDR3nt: TGTGCCAGCAGCTTAGGTCGCCTTAGCGGGGGACACCAAGAGACCCAGTACTTC
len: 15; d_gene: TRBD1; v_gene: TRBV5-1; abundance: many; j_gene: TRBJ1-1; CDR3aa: CASSSTTGEGTEAFF; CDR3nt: TGCGCCAGCAGCAGTACTACAGGGGAAGGCACTGAAGCTTTCTTT
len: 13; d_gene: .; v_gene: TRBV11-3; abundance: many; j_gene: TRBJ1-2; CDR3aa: CASSFGTNYGYTF; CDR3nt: TGTGCCAGCAGTTTTGGCACTAACTATGGCTACACCTTC
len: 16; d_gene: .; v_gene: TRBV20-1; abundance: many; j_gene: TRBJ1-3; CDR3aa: CSASIGGRHPGNTIYF; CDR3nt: TGCAGTGCTAGTATCGGCGGCAGGCACCCTGGAAACACCATATATTTT
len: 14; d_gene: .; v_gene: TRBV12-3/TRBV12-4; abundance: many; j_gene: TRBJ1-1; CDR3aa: CASRNFLGGTEAFF; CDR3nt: TGTGCCAGCAGAAACTTCTTAGGGGGGACTGAAGCTTTCTTT
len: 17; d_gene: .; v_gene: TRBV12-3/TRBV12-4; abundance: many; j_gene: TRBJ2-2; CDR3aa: CASSLLSWYRVTGELFF; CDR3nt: TGTGCCAGCAGTTTACTATCGTGGTACAGGGTCACCGGGGAGCTGTTTTTT
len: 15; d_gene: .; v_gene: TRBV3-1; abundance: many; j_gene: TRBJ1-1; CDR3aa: CASSQGAGMNTEAFF; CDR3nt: TGTGCCAGCAGCCAAGGGGCAGGAATGAACACTGAAGCTTTCTTT
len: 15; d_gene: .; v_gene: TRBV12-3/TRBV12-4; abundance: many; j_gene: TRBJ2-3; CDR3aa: CASSRDWTGTDTQYF; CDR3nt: TGTGCCAGCAGTCGGGACTGGACGGGCACAGATACGCAGTATTTT
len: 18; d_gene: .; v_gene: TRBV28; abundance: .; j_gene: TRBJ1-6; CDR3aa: CASRPPGQTSSYNSPLHF; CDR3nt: TGTGCCAGCAGGCCCCCGGGACAAACTAGCTCCTATAATTCACCCCTCCACTTT
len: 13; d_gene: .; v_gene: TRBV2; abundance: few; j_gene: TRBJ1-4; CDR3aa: CASTGAANEKLFF; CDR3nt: TGTGCCAGCACGGGGGCAGCTAATGAAAAACTGTTTTTT
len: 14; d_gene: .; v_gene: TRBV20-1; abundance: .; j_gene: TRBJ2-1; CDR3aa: CSAARGSQYNEQFF; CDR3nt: TGCAGTGCCGCGAGGGGCAGCCAATACAATGAGCAGTTCTTC
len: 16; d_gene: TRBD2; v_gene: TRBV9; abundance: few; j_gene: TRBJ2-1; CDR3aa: CASSVAGGSIYNEQFF; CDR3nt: TGTGCCAGCAGCGTTGCGGGGGGTTCGATCTACAATGAGCAGTTCTTC
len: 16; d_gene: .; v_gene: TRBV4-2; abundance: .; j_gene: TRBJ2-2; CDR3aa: CASSQERFANTGELFF; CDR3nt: TGTGCCAGCAGCCAAGAGCGGTTCGCGAACACCGGGGAGCTGTTTTTT
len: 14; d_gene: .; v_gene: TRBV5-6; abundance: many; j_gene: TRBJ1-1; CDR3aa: CASSFGSLNTEAFF; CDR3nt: TGTGCCAGCAGCTTTGGCAGTCTGAACACTGAAGCTTTCTTT
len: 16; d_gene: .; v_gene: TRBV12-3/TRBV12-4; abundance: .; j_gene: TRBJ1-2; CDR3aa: CASSIARLRGNYGYTF; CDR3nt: TGTGCCAGCAGTATCGCCCGACTGCGGGGAAACTATGGCTACACCTTC
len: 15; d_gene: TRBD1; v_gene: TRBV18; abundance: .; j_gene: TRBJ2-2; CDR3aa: CASSSRQGKSGELFF; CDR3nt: TGTGCCAGCTCATCTCGACAGGGTAAATCCGGGGAGCTGTTTTTT
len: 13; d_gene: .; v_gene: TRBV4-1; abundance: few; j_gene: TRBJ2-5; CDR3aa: CASSPLISETQHF; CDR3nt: TGCGCCAGCAGCCCCCTCATATCCGAGACCCAGCACTTC
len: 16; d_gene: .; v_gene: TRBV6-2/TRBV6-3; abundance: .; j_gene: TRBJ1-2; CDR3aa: CATNPPWRGIRHGYTF; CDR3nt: TGTGCCACCAACCCCCCCTGGAGGGGAATACGGCATGGCTACACCTTC
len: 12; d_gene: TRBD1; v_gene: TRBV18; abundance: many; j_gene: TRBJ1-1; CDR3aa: CASAGDSIEAFF; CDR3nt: TGTGCCAGCGCAGGGGACAGCATAGAAGCTTTCTTT
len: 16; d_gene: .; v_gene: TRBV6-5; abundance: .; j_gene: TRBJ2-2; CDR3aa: CASSSQTPRGTGELFF; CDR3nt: TGTGCCAGCAGTTCACAGACCCCCCGGGGCACCGGGGAGCTGTTTTTT
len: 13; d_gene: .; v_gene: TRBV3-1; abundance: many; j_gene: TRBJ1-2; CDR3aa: CASSPLRLYGYTF; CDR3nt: TGTGCCAGCAGCCCCCTACGGCTCTATGGCTACACCTTC
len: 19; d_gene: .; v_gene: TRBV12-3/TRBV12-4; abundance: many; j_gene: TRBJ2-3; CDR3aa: CASSLGLGLTGAIEDTQYF; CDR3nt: TGTGCCAGCAGTCTAGGATTGGGGCTAACGGGGGCTATCGAAGATACGCAGTATTTT
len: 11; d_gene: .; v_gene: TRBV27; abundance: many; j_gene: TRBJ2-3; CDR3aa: CASSSPDTQYF; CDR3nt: TGTGCCAGCAGTTCCCCAGATACGCAGTATTTT
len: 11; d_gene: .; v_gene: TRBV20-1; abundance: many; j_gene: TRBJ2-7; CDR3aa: CSASTGYEQYF; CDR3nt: TGCAGTGCTAGTACAGGGTACGAGCAGTACTTC
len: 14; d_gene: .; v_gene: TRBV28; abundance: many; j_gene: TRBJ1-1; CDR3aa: CASSLRQLNTEAFF; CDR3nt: TGTGCCAGCAGCTTAAGACAGTTGAACACTGAAGCTTTCTTT
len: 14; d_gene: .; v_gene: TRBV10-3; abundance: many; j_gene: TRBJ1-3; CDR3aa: CAISESGFGNTIYF; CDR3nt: TGTGCCATCAGTGAGTCGGGATTTGGAAACACCATATATTTT
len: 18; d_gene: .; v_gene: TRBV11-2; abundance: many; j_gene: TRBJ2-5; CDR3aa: CASSPPFSGSPPRETQYF; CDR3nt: TGTGCCAGCAGCCCCCCGTTTTCGGGGTCGCCTCCTAGGGAGACCCAGTACTTC
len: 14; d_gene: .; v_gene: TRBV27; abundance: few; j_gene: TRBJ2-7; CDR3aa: CASSFGGNNYEQYF; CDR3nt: TGTGCCAGCAGTTTCGGAGGAAATAACTACGAGCAGTACTTC
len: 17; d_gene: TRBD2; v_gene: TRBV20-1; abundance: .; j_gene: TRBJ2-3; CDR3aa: CSARVTSGGSLRDTQYF; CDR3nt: TGCAGTGCTAGAGTGACTAGCGGGGGGTCCCTCCGGGATACGCAGTATTTT
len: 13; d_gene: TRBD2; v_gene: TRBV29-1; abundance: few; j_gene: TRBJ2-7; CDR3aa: CSAIGLAGGGQYF; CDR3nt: TGCAGCGCCATCGGGCTAGCGGGGGGAGGGCAGTACTTC
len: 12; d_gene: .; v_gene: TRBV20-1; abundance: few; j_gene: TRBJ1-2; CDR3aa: CSAMRDNYGYTF; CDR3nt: TGCAGTGCTATGCGCGATAACTATGGCTACACCTTC